The 15 T cell receptor beta chains in this list originate from one sample, sequenced in a study of HIV-infected patients and healthy controls. Whole blood was used without fractionation, so all unsorted peripheral T cells were included. Alpha and beta constant-region primers primed reverse transcription of around 540 ng RNA. Separate chain-specific third strand synthesis with multiplexing indices produced the alpha and beta libraries. MiXCR was run by TCRdb on the 5' RACE reads, yielding one entry per CDR3 protein. The profile shows 12,000 to 15,000 distinct CDR3 sequences, more than 8.5% of them singletons. Source material: blood. The receptors stem from an adult in good health.

This clonotype occurred many times. The chain carries TRBV5-6 and TRBJ1-5, with 8 bases fitting TRBD1. Trimming took 0 bases from V and 5 from J; bases not matched to a gene: 16. Germline loops: CDR1 SGHDT, CDR2 YYEEEE. The CDR3 runs to 19 residues. CDR3 residues: CASSLGGIRDRLLDQPQHF. CDR3 nucleotides: TGTGCCAGCAGCTTGGGGGGGATCCGGGACAGGCTACTGGATCAGCCCCAGCATTTT.

The V gene is TRBV9, the J gene TRBJ1-5; TRBD1 is a possible D gene (6 bases). Trimming took off 0 bases at V and 7 bases at J, with 14 bases between the two ends. The CDR3 contains 15 residues. From germline, CDR1 is SGDLS and CDR2 YYNGEE. The CDR3 loop reads CASSVGGQTDQPQHF. The CDR3 region has the DNA TGTGCCAGCAGCGTAGGAGGACAGACTGACCAGCCCCAGCATTTT.

In its sample, this clonotype was seen many times. The chain is built from TRBV5-1 and TRBJ1-2, with a tentative D call TRBD1 (5 bases). Germline CDR1 and CDR2: SGHRS and YFSETQ. This CDR3 is built from 14 residues. Trimming removed 4 bases from V and 0 bases from J, with 10 bases in between. The CDR3 region has the DNA TGCGCCAGCAGCGGCGGGGGAGCTAACTATGGCTACACCTTC. Translated: CASSGGGANYGYTF.

This clonotype was picked up many times. This chain uses TRBV7-8 with TRBJ2-7, with no clear D. The length of the CDR3 is 15 residues. Germline lookup yields CDR1 SGHVS and CDR2 FQNEAQ. V dropped 1 base and J dropped 2 bases, with 12 bases sitting between them. The CDR3 reads CASSLVLQPTYEQYF. As DNA, the CDR3 is TGTGCCAGCAGCTTAGTCTTGCAGCCCACCTACGAGCAGTACTTC.

The V call is TRBV6-2 or TRBV6-3, the J call TRBJ2-3; 9 positions match TRBD2. The CDR3 has 15 residues. Germline lookup yields CDR1 MNHEY and CDR2 SVGEGT. The V and J ends lost 7 bases and 0 bases, in that order; junction bases with no gene match: 5. CDR3 sequence (DNA): TGTGCCAGCAAGGGCGGGAGGGACAGCACAGATACGCAGTATTTT. Amino acids: CASKGGRDSTDTQYF.

A few counts support this clonotype. The chain carries TRBV4-3 and TRBJ2-3; 10 nucleotides align to TRBD2. The V gene's germline CDR1 is LGHNA and CDR2 YSLEER. This CDR3 has 17 residues. V lost 0 bases to trimming and J lost 8 bases; unmatched junction nucleotides: 11. CDR3 in amino acids: CASSQEWTSGGPGTQYF. The CDR3 DNA is TGCGCCAGCAGCCAAGAATGGACTAGCGGCGGTCCTGGTACGCAGTATTTT.

This clonotype was observed a handful of times. The rearrangement joins TRBV20-1 to TRBJ2-3, with 14 bases fitting TRBD2. The V gene's germline CDR1 is DFQATT and CDR2 SNEGSKA (reference sequence). Germline trimming cut 6 bases from V and 2 bases from J; bases unmatched to any gene: 10. CDR3 length equals 17 residues. The CDR3 sequence is CSAARLAGGRSTDTQYF. The DNA for the CDR3 is TGCAGTGCCGCCAGACTAGCGGGAGGGCGTTCCACAGATACGCAGTATTTT.

This clonotype was detected ten times or more. The chain carries TRBV9 and TRBJ2-2; D is unclear. Trimming took off 0 bases at V and 7 bases at J, with 10 bases between the two ends. Per the germline V gene, CDR1 is SGDLS and CDR2 is YYNGEE. This CDR3 region has 14 residues. CDR3 DNA: TGTGCCAGCAGCGTAGATTCAGGCGGCGGGGAGCTGTTTTTT. Translated: CASSVDSGGGELFF.

This clonotype counts as medium-sized (0.01 to 0.1%). The chain joins TRBV15 to TRBJ2-1; possibly TRBD2 for D (6 bases). V was trimmed by 1 base and J by 6 bases, leaving 10 bases between them. Germline CDR1 reads LNHNV; CDR2 reads YYDKDF (reference sequence). The CDR3 totals 14 residues. The CDR3: CATSRAGEFNEQFF. CDR3 DNA: TGTGCCACCAGCAGAGCGGGAGAGTTCAATGAGCAGTTCTTC.

The V call is TRBV6-2 or TRBV6-3, the J call TRBJ2-2; D gene unclear. The CDR3 consists of 13 residues. V was pared by 5 bases and J by 5 bases, with 9 bases between. Germline V lookup: CDR1 MNHEY, CDR2 SVGEGT. The CDR3 sequence: CASSETGTGELFF. In DNA, the CDR3 is TGTGCCAGCAGTGAAACCGGGACCGGGGAGCTGTTTTTT.

This clonotype is labeled as medium-sized. The V gene is TRBV13, the J gene TRBJ1-2, with a weak D call TRBD1 (5 bases). V lost 4 bases and J lost 1, with 16 bases in between. Per the germline V gene, CDR1 is PRHDT and CDR2 is FYEKMQ (reference sequence). The CDR3 loop spans 16 amino acids. The CDR3 DNA follows: TGTGCCAGCAGCTGGGGCTTGGGGCAGGGTAACTATGGCTACACCTTC. Its protein product is CASSWGLGQGNYGYTF.

This clonotype came up many times. The rearrangement joins TRBV28 to TRBJ2-7; TRBD1 agrees at 10 bases. Losses at the gene ends were 5 bases for V and 6 bases for J; bases not matched to a gene: 4. Germline assignment: CDR1 MDHEN and CDR2 SYDVKM. The CDR3 is 13 residues long. The CDR3 protein is CASSHRDRGEQYF. The CDR3 DNA sequence: TGTGCCAGCAGTCACCGGGACAGGGGCGAGCAGTACTTC.

There are many counts of this clonotype. The rearrangement uses TRBV7-2 and TRBJ1-2; 7 bases are a match to TRBD1. CDR1 and CDR2 (germline): SGHTA, FQGNSA. The CDR3 runs to 16 residues. J was trimmed by 7 bases and V by 1 base; bases with no gene match: 12. The CDR3 nucleotides are TGTGCCAGCAGCTTAGGGTTGGGTGTCGGGACAGCTGGCTACACCTTC. Amino acids: CASSLGLGVGTAGYTF.

This clonotype showed up many times. The chain has TRBV4-3 and TRBJ2-1; 11 positions agree with TRBD2. V lost 2 bases, J lost 2 bases, and 5 bases stayed unmatched. Germline V gene sequence: CDR1 LGHNA, CDR2 YSLEER. This CDR3 is built from 17 residues. The CDR3 region is CASSQHLAGGAYNEQFF. In DNA form, the CDR3 reads TGCGCCAGCAGCCAACACCTAGCGGGAGGAGCCTACAATGAGCAGTTCTTC.

This clonotype is medium-sized by share. The chain uses TRBV6-6 and TRBJ2-5; D is unclear. CDR1 and CDR2 (germline): MNHNY, SVGAGI (reference sequence). V lost 8 bases and J lost 3, with 7 bases in between. The length of the CDR3 is 11 residues. The CDR3 region has the DNA TGTGCCAGCGGCACAGAAGAGACCCAGTACTTC. Its protein is CASGTEETQYF.